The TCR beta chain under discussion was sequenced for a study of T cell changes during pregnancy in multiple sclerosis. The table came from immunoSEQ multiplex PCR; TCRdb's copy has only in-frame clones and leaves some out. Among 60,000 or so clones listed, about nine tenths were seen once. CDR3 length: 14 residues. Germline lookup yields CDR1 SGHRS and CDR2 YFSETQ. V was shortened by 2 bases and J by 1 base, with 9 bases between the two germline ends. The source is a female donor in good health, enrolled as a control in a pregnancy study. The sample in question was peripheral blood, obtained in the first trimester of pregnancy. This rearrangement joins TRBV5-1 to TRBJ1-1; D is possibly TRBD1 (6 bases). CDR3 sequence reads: CASSFGGANTEAFF. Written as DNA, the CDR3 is TGCGCCAGCAGCTTTGGGGGGGCGAACACTGAAGCTTTCTTT.